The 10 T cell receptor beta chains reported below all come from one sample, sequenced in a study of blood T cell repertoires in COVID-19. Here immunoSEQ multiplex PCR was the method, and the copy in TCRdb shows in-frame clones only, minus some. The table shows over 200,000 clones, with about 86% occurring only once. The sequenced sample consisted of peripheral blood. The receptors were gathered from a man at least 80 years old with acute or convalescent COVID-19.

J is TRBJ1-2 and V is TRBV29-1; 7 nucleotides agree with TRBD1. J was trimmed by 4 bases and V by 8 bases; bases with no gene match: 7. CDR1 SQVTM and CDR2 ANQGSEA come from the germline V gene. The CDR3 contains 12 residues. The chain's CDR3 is CSTVGQAYGYTF. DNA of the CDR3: TGCAGCACGGTCGGACAGGCCTATGGCTACACCTTC.

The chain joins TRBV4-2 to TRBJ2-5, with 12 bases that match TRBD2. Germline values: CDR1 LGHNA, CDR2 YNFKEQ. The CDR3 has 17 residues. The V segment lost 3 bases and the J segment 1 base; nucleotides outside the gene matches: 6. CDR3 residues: CASSQGASGGAQETQYF. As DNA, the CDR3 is TGTGCCAGCAGCCAGGGAGCTAGCGGGGGGGCCCAAGAGACCCAGTACTTC.

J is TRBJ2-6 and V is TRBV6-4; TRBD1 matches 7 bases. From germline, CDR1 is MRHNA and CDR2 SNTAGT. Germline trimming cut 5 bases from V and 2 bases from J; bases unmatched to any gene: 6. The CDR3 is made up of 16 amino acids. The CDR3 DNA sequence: TGTGCCAGCAGTACAGGGGTCGAAGCTGGGGCCAACGTCCTGACTTTC. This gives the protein CASSTGVEAGANVLTF.

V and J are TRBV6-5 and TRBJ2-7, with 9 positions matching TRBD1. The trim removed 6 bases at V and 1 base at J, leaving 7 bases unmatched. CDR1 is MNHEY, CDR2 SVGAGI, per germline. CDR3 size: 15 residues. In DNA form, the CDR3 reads TGTGCCAGCAGCTCCCCCGGGACAGGGTCCTACGAGCAGTACTTC. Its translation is CASSSPGTGSYEQYF.

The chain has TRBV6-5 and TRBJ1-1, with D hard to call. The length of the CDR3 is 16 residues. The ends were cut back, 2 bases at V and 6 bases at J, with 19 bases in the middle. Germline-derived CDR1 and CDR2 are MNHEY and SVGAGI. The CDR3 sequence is CASSYESVALRAEAFF. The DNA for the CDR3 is TGTGCCAGCAGTTACGAATCGGTGGCGCTGAGGGCTGAAGCTTTCTTT.

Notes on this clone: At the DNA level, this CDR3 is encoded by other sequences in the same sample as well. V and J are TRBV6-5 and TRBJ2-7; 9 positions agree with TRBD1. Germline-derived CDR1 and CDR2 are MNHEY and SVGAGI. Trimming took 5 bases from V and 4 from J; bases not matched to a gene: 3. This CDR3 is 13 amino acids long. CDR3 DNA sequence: TGTGCCAGCAGTCGGGACAGGGTGTACGAGCAGTACTTC. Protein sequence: CASSRDRVYEQYF.

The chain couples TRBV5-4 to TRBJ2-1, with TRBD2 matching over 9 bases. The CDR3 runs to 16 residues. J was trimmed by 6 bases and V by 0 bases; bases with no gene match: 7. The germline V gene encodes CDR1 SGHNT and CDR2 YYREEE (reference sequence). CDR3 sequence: CASSLAGSGSSNEQFF. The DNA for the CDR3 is TGTGCCAGCAGCTTGGCCGGTAGCGGGAGTAGCAATGAGCAGTTCTTC.

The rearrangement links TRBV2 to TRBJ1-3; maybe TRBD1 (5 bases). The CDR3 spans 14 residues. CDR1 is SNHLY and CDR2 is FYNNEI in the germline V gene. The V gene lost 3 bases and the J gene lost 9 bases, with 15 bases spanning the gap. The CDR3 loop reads CASSDGPNRFTIYF. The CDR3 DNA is TGTGCCAGCAGTGATGGTCCGAACAGGTTCACCATATATTTT.

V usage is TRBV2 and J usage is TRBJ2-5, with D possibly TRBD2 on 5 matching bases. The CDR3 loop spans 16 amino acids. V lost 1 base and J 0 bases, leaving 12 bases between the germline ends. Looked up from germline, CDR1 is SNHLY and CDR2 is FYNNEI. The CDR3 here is CASSEGRLAHQETQYF. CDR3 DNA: TGTGCCAGCAGTGAAGGGCGGCTAGCCCACCAAGAGACCCAGTACTTC.

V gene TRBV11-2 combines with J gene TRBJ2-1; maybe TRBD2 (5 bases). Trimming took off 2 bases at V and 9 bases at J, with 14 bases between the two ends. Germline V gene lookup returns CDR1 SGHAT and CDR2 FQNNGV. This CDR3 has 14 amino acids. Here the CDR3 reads CASSLLGSAIEQFF. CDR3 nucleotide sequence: TGTGCCAGCAGCTTACTAGGTAGCGCAATTGAGCAGTTCTTC.